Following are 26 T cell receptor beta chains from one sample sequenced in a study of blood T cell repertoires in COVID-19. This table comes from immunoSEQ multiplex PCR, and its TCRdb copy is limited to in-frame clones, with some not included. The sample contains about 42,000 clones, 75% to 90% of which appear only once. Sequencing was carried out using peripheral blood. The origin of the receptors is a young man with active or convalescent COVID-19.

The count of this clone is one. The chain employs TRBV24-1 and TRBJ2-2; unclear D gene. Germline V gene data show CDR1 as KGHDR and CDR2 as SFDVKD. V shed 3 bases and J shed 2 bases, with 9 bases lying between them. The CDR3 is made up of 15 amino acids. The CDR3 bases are TGTGCCACCAGTGATACAGCAGTAAACACCGGGGAGCTGTTTTTT. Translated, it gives CATSDTAVNTGELFF.

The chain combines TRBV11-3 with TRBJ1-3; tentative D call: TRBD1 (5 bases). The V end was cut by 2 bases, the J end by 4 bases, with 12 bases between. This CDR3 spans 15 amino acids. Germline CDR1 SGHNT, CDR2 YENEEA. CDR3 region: CASSLSGLLGNTIYF. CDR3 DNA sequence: TGTGCCAGCAGCTTATCAGGGCTTTTGGGAAACACCATATATTTT.

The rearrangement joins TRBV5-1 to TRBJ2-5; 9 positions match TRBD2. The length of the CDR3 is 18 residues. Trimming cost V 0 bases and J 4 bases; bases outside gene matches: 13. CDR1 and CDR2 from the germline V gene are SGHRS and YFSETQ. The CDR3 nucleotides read TGCGCCAGCAGCTTGGGGGAGGCTAGCGGGGTGGGTAGAGAGACCCAGTACTTC. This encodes CASSLGEASGVGRETQYF.

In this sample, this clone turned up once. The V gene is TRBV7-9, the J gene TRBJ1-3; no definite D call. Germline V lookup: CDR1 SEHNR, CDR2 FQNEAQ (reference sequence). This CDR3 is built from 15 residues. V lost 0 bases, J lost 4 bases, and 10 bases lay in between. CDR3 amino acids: CASSLAAPSGNTIYF. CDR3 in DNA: TGTGCCAGCAGCTTAGCAGCGCCGTCGGGAAACACCATATATTTT.

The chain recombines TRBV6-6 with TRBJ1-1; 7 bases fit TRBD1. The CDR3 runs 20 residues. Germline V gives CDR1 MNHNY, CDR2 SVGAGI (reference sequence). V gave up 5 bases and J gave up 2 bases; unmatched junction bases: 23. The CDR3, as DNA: TGTGCCAGCAGTCTTAGCATCCCGACAGGGAGTATCGGGCTAAACACTGAAGCTTTCTTT. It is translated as CASSLSIPTGSIGLNTEAFF.

CDR3 nucleotide sequence: TGTGCCAGTAGTCCACAGGGGCGGAACACTGAAGCTTTCTTT. Translated, it gives CASSPQGRNTEAFF. The gene calls are TRBV19 and TRBJ1-1; 7 nucleotides match TRBD1. This CDR3 has 14 residues. From germline, CDR1 is LNHDA and CDR2 SQIVND (reference sequence). With V trimmed by 5 bases and J by 1 base, 4 bases remained unmatched.

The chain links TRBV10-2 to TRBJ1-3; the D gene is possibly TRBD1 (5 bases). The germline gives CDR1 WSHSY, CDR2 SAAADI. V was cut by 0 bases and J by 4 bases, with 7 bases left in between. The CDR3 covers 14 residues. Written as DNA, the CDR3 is TGCGCCAGCAGTGAGTCGGGGCGGGGAAACACCATATATTTT. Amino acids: CASSESGRGNTIYF.

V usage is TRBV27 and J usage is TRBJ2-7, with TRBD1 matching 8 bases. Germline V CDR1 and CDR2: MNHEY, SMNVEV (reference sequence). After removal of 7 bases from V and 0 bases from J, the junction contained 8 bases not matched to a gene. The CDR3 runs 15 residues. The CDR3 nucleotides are TGTGCCAGCATGTTACCAGGGGGCCACTCCTACGAGCAGTACGTC. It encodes CASMLPGGHSYEQYV.

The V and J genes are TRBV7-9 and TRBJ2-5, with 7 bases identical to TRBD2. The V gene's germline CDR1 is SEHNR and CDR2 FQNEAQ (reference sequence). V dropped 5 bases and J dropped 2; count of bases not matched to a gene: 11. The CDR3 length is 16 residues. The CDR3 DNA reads TGTGCCAGCAGCGGGCCGACTAGCTCGGGGCAAGAGACCCAGTACTTC. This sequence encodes CASSGPTSSGQETQYF.

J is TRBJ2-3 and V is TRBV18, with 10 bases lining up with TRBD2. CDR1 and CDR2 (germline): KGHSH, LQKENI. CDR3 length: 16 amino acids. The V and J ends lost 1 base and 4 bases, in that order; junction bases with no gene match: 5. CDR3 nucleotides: TGTGCCAGCTCACCACAGAGTAGCGGGGGGTCAGATACGCAGTATTTT. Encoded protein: CASSPQSSGGSDTQYF.

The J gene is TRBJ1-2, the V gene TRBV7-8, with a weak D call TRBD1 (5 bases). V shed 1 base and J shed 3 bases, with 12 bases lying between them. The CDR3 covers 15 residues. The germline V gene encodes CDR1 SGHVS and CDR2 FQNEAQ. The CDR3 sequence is CASSLEAGNHYGYTF. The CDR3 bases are TGTGCCAGCAGCTTAGAGGCAGGGAATCACTATGGCTACACCTTC. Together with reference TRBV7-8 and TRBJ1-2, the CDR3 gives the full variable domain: GAGVSQSPRYKVAKRGQDVALRCDPISGHVSLFWYQQALGQGPEFLTYFQNEAQLDKSGLPSDRFFAERPEGSVSTLKIQRTQQEDSAVYLCASSLEAGNHYGYTFGSGTRLTVV.

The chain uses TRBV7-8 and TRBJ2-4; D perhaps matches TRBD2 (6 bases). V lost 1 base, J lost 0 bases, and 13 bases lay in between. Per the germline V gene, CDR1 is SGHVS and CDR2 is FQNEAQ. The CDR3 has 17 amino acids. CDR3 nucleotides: TGTGCCAGCAGCTTAGGTGGAGGGAATCTAGCCAAAAACATTCAGTACTTC. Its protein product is CASSLGGGNLAKNIQYF.

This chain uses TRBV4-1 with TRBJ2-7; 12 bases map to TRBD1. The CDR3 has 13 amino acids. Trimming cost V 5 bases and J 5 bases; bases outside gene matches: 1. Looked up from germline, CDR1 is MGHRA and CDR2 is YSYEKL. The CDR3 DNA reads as TGCGCCAGCAGCGGGACAGGGGGCCACGAGCAGTACTTC. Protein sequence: CASSGTGGHEQYF.

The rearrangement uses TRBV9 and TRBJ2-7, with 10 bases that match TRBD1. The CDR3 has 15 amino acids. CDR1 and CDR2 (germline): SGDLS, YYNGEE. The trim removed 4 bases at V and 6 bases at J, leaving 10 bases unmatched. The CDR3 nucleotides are TGTGCCAGCAGCTCTGGAGGACAGGGGGGGGTCGAGCAGTACTTC. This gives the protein CASSSGGQGGVEQYF.

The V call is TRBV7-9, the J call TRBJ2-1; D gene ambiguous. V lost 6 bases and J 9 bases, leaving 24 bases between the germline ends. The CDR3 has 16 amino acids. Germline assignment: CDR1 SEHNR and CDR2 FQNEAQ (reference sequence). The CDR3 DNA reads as TGTGCCAGCAGATCTACATACCCCGAGGTAGCCAGTGAGCAGTTCTTC. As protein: CASRSTYPEVASEQFF.

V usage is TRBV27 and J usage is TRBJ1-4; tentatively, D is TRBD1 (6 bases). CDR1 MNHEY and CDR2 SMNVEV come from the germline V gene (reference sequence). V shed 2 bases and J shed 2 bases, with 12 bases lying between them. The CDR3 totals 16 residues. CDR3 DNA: TGTGCCAGCAGTTTAGCCTTGGGGGCGACTAATGAAAAACTGTTTTTT. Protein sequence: CASSLALGATNEKLFF.

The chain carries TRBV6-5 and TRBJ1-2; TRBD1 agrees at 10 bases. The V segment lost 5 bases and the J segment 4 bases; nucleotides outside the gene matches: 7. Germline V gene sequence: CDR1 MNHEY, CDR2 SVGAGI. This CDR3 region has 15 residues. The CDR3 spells CASSPVDRGPYGYTF. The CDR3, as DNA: TGTGCCAGCAGTCCTGTCGACAGGGGGCCCTATGGCTACACCTTC.

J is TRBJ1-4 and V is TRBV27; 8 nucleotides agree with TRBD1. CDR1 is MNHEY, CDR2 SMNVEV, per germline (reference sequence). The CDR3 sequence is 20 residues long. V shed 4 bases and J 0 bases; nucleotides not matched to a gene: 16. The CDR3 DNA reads TGTGCCAGCAGTTCCCATTTCTATCGGACAGGGTCGGCAACTAATGAAAAACTGTTTTTT. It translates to CASSSHFYRTGSATNEKLFF.

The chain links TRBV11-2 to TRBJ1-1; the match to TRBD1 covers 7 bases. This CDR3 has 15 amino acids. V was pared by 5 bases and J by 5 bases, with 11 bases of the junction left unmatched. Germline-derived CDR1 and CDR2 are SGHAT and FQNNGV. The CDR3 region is CASSPTGTVGTEAFF. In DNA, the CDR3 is TGTGCCAGCAGCCCCACCGGGACAGTGGGGACTGAAGCTTTCTTT.

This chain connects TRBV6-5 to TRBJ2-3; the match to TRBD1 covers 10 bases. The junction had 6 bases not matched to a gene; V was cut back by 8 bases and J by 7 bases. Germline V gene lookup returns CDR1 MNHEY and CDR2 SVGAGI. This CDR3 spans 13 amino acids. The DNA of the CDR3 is TGTGCCAGCGCCGGGACAGGGGAACATACGCAGTATTTT. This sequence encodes CASAGTGEHTQYF.

CDR3 amino acids: CASSPGTGMGKLFF. CDR3 in DNA: TGTGCCAGCAGCCCGGGGACAGGGATGGGAAAACTGTTTTTT. The J gene is TRBJ1-4, the V gene TRBV11-3; TRBD1 agrees at 9 bases. Losses at the gene ends were 5 bases for V and 10 bases for J; bases not matched to a gene: 8. The germline V gene encodes CDR1 SGHNT and CDR2 YENEEA. This CDR3 is 14 amino acids long. The complete variable domain, with remaining parts taken from reference TRBV11-3 and TRBJ1-4, reads EAGVVQSPRYKIIEKKQPVAFWCNPISGHNTLYWYLQNLGQGPELLIRYENEEAVDDSQLPKDRFSAERLKGVDSTLKIQPAELGDSAVYLCASSPGTGMGKLFFGSGTQLSVL.

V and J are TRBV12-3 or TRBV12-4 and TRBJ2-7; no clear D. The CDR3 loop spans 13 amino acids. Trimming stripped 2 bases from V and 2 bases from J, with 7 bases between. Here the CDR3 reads CASSLTAPYEQYF. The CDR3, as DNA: TGTGCCAGCAGTTTAACAGCACCCTACGAGCAGTACTTC.

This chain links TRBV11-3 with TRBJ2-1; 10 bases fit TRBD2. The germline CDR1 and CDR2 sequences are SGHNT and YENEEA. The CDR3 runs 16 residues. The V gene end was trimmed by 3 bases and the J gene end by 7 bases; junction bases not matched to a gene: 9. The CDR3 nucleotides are TGTGCCAGCAGCTTGTTAGCGGGAGGAGGCAGGAATGAGCAGTTCTTC. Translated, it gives CASSLLAGGGRNEQFF.

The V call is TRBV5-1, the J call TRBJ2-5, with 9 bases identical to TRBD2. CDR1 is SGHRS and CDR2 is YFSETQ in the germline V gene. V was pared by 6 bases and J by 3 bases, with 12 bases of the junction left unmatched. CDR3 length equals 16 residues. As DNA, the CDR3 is TGCGCCAGCACCCAAAGGTCCAGCGGGGGGAAAGAGACCCAGTACTTC. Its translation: CASTQRSSGGKETQYF.

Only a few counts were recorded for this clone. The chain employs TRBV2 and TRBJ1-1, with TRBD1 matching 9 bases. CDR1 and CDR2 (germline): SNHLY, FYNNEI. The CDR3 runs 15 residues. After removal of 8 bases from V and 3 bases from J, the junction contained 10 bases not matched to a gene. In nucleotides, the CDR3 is TGTGCCAGCGCCCCCCTCACAGGGGGCCACACTGAAGCTTTCTTT. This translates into CASAPLTGGHTEAFF.

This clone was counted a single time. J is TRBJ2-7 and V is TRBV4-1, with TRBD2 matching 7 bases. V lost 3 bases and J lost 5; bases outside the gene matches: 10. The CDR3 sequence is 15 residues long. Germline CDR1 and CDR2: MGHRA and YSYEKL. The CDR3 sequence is CASSHGGGGGNEQYF. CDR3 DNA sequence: TGCGCCAGCAGCCACGGAGGCGGCGGGGGAAACGAGCAGTACTTC.